Reported below is one TCR beta chain. The data are from a study of control samples from healthy donors and cancer patients. The CDR3 length is 14 residues. J gave up 4 bases and V 3 bases, and 4 bases lay outside the gene matches. CDR1 and CDR2 (germline): MDHEN, SYDVKM. Here immunoSEQ multiplex PCR was the method, and the copy in TCRdb shows in-frame clones only, minus some. Of 35,000 to 55,000 clones detected, around 87% appear once; the ten largest clones hold 9.5% to 13%. This TCR came from a woman aged 55-69 years with lung cancer. The sequencing sample was made of PBMCs. The rearrangement links TRBV28 to TRBJ1-1; 8 bases map to TRBD1. The CDR3 is CASSLTGDVTEAFF. In DNA form, the CDR3 reads TGTGCCAGCAGTTTGACAGGGGATGTCACTGAAGCTTTCTTT.